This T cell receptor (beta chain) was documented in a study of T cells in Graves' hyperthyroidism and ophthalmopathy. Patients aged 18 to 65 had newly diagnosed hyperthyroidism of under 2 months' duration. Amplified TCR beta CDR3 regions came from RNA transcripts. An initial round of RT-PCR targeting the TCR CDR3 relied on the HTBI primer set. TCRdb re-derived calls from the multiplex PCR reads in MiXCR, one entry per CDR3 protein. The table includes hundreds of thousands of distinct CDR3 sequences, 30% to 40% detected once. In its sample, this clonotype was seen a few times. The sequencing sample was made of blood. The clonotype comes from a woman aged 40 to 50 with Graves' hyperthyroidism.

This CDR3 reads CASSLISRERAPLHF. For the CDR3, the DNA is TGTGCCAGCAGCTTAATATCGAGGGAAAGGGCACCCCTCCACTTT. The chain is built from TRBV7-3 and TRBJ1-6; unclear D gene. The germline gives CDR1 SGHTA, CDR2 FQGTGA. This CDR3 contains 15 residues. Trimming left V 1 base short and J 11 bases short, with 15 bases between.